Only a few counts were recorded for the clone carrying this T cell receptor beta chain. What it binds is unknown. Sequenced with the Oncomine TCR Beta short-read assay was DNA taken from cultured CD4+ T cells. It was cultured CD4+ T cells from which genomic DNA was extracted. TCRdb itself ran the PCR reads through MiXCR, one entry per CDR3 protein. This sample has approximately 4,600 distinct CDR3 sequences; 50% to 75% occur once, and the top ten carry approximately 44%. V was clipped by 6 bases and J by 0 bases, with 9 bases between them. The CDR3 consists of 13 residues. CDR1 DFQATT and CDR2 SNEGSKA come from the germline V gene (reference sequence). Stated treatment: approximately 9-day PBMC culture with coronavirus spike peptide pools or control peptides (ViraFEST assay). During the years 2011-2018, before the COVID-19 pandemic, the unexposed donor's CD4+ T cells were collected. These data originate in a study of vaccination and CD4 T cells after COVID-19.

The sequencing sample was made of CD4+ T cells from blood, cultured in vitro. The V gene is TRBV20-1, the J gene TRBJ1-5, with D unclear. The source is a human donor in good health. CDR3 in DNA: TGCAGTGCACGTCAGTATAGCAATCAGCCCCAGCATTTT. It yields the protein CSARQYSNQPQHF.